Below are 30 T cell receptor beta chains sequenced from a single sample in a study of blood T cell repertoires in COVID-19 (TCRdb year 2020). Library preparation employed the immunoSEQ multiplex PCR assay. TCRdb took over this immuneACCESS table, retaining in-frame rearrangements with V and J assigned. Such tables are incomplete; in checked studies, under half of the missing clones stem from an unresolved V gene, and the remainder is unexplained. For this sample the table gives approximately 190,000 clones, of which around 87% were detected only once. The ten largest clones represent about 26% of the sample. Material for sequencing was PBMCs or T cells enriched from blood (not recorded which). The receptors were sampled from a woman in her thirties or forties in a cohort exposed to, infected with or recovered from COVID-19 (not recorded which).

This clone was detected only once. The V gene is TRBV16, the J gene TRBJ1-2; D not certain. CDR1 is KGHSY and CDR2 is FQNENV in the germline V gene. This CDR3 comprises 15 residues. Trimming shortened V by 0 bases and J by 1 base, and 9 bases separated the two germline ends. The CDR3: CASSQSVYSNYGYTF. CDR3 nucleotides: TGTGCCAGCAGCCAATCGGTCTACAGTAACTATGGCTACACCTTC.

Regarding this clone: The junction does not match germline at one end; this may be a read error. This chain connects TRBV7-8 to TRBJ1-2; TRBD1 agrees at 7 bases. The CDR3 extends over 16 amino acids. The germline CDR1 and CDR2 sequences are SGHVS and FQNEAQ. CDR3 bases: TGTGCCAGCAGTTTAGGAAAGCTCGGGCAGGGGGATGGCTACACCTTC. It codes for CASSLGKLGQGDGYTF.

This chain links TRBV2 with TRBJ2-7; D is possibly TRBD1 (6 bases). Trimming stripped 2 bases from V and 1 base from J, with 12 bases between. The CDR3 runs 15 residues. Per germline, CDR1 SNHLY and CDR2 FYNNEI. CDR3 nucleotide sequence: TGTGCCAGCAGTGAATCCAGGGGACCGTCCTACGAGCAGTACTTC. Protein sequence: CASSESRGPSYEQYF. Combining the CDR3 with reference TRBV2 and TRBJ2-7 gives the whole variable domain EPEVTQTPSHQVTQMGQEVILRCVPISNHLYFYWYRQILGQKVEFLVSFYNNEISEKSEIFDDQFSVERPDGSNFTLKIRSTKLEDSAMYFCASSESRGPSYEQYFGPGTRLTVT.

The CDR3 protein is CAISHDRAGYTF. Here the CDR3 DNA reads TGTGCCATCAGTCACGACAGGGCCGGCTACACCTTC. V and J are TRBV10-3 and TRBJ1-2; TRBD1 matches at 7 bases. V lost 5 bases to trimming and J lost 8 bases; unmatched junction nucleotides: 5. This CDR3 comprises 12 residues. The germline gives CDR1 ENHRY, CDR2 SYGVKD.

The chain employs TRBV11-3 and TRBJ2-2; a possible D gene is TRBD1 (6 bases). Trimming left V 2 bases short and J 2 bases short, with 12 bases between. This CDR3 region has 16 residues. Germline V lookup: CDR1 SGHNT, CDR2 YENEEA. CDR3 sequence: CASSLYRDINTGELFF. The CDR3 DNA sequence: TGTGCCAGCAGCTTATACAGGGACATTAACACCGGGGAGCTGTTTTTT.

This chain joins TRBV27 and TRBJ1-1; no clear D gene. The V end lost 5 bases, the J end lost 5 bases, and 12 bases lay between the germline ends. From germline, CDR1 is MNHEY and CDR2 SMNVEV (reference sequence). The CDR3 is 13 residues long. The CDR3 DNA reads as TGTGCCAGCAGTCTCGGGGTGGAGACTGAAGCTTTCTTT. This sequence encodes CASSLGVETEAFF.

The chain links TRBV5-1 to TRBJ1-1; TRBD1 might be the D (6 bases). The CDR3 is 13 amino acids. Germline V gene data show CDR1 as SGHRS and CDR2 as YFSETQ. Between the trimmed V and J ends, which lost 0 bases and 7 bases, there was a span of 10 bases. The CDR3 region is CASSLGQAGEAFF. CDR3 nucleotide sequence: TGCGCCAGCAGCTTGGGACAGGCTGGTGAAGCTTTCTTT.

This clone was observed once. CDR3 amino acids: CASSLGGDLGYGYTF. CDR3 coding DNA: TGTGCCAGCAGCTTAGGCGGGGACCTAGGGTATGGCTACACCTTC. The chain recombines TRBV7-9 with TRBJ1-2, with a possible D match to TRBD1 (5 bases). The V end lost 1 base, the J end lost 5 bases, and 14 bases lay between the germline ends. CDR3 length: 15 residues. Germline lookup yields CDR1 SEHNR and CDR2 FQNEAQ (reference sequence).

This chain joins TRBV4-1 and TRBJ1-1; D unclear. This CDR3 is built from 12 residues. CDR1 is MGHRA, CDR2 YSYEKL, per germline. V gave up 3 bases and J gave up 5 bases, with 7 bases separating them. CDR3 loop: CASSHPRTEAFF. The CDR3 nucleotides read TGCGCCAGCAGCCACCCGAGAACTGAAGCTTTCTTT.

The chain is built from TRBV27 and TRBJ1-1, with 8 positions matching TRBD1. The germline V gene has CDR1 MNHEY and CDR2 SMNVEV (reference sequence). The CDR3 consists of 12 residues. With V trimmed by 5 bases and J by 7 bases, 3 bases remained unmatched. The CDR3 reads CASSDRGNEAFF. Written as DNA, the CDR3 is TGTGCCAGCAGTGACAGGGGAAATGAAGCTTTCTTT.

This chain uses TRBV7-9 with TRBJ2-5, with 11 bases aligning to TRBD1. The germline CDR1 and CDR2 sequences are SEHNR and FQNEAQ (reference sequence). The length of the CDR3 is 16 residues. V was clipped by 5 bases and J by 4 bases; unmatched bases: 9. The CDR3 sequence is CASSAPGTGGGETQYF. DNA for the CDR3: TGTGCCAGCAGCGCGCCCGGGACAGGGGGGGGAGAGACCCAGTACTTC.

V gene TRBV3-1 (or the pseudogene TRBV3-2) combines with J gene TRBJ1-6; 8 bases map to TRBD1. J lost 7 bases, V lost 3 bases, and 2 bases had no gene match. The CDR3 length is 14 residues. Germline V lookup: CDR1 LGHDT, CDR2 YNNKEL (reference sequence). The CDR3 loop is CASSQPGGNSPLHF. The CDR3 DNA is TGTGCCAGCAGCCAGCCAGGGGGCAATTCACCCCTCCACTTT.

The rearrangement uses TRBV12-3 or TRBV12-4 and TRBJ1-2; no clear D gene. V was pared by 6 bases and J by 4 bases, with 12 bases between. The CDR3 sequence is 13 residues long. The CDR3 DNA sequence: TGTGCCAGCAGACCAAGAGGAGCCTATGGCTACACCTTC. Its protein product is CASRPRGAYGYTF.

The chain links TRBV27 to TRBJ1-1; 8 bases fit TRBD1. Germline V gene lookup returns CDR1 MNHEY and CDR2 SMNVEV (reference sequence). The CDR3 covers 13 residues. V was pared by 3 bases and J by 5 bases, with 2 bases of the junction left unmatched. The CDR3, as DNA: TGTGCCAGCAGTTTCAGGGGGCGAACTGAAGCTTTCTTT. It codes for CASSFRGRTEAFF.

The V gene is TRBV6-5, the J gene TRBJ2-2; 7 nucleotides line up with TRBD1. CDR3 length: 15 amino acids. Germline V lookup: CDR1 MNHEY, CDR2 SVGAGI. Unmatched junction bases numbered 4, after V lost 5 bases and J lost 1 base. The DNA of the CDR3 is TGTGCCAGCAGTAAGGACAGGAAGAACACCGGGGAGCTGTTTTTT. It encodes CASSKDRKNTGELFF.

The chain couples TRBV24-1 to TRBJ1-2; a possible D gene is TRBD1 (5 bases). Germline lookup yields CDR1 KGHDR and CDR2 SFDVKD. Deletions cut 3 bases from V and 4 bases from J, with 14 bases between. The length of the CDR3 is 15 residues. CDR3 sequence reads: CATSDRTRDPYGYTF. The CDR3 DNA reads TGTGCCACCAGTGATAGGACAAGGGATCCCTATGGCTACACCTTC.

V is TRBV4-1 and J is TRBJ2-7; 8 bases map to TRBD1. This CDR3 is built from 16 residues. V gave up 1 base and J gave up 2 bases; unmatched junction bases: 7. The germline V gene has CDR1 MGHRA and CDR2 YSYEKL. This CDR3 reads CASSQGHLGQAYEQYF. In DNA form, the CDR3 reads TGCGCCAGCAGCCAAGGACATCTGGGACAGGCCTACGAGCAGTACTTC.

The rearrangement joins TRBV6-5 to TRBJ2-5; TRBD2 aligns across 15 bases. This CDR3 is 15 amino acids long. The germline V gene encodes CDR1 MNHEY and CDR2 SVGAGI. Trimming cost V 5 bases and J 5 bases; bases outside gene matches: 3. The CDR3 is CASSPGLAGGETQYF. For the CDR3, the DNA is TGTGCCAGCAGTCCCGGACTAGCGGGAGGGGAGACCCAGTACTTC.

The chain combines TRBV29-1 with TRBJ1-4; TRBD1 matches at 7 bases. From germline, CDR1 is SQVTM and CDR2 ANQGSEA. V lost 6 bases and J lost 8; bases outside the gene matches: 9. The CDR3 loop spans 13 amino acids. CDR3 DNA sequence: TGCAGCGTGAAGGGGGCGTTTGACGAAAAACTGTTTTTT. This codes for CSVKGAFDEKLFF.

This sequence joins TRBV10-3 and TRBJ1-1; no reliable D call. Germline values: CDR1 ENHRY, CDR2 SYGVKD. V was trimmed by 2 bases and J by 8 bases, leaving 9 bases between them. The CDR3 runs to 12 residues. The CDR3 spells CAISEVRAEAFF. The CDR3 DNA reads TGTGCCATCAGTGAGGTGAGGGCAGAAGCTTTCTTT.

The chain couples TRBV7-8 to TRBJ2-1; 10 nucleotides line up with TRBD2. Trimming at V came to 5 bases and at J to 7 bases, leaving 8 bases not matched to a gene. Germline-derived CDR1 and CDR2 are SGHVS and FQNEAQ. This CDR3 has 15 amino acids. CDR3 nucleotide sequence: TGTGCCAGCAGCCCTAGCGGGAGCGGGTTGAATGAGCAGTTCTTC. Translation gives CASSPSGSGLNEQFF.

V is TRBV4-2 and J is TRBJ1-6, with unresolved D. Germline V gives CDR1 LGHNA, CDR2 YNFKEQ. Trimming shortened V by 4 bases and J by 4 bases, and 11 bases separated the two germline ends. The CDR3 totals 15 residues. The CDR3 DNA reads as TGTGCCAGCAGCCTCGAGGGAGAGTATAATTCACCCCTCCACTTT. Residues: CASSLEGEYNSPLHF.

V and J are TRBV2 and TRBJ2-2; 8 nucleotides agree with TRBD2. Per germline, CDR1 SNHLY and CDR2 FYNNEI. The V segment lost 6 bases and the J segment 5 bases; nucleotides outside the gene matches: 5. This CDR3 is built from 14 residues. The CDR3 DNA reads TGTGCCAGCAGGGGCGGGACTAGTACCGGGGAGCTGTTTTTT. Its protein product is CASRGGTSTGELFF.

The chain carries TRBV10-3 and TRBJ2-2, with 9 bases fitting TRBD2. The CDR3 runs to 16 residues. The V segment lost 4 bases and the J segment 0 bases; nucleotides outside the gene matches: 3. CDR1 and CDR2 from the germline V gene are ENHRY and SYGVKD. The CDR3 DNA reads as TGTGCCATCAGTGGGAGCGGGAGGACGAACACCGGGGAGCTGTTTTTT. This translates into CAISGSGRTNTGELFF.

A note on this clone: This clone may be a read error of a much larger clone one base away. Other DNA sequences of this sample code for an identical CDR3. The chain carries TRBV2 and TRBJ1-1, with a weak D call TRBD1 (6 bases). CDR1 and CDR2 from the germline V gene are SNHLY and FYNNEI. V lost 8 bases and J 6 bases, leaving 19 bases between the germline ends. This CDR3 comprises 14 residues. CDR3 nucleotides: TGTGCCAGCTGTGGGCGGGGGCGGGAGGCTGAAGCTTTCTTT. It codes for CASCGRGREAEAFF.

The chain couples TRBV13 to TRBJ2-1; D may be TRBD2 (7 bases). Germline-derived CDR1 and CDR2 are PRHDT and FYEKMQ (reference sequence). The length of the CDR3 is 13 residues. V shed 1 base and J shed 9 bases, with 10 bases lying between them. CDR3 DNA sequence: TGTGCCAGCAGCTTAGACGGGGGGCTTGAGCAGTTCTTC. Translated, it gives CASSLDGGLEQFF.

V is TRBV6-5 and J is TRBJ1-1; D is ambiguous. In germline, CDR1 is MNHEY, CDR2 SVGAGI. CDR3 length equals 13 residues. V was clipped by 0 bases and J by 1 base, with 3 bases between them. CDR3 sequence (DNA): TGTGCCAGCAGTTACTCCAGGAACACTGAAGCTTTCTTT. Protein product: CASSYSRNTEAFF.

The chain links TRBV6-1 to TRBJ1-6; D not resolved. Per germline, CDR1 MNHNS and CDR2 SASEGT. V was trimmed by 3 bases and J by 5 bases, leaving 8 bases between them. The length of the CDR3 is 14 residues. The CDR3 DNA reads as TGTGCCAGCAGTGACCGACACGATAATTCACCCCTCCACTTT. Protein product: CASSDRHDNSPLHF.

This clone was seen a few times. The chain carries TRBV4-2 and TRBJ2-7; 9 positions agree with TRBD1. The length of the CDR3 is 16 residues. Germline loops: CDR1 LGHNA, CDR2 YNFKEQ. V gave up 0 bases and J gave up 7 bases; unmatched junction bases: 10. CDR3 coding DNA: TGTGCCAGCAGCCAAGATGCCGGGACAGGGTCGAGAGAGCAGTACTTC. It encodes CASSQDAGTGSREQYF.

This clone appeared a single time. The CDR3 coding sequence is TGTGCCAGCAGCTTAGCTTTCGGGGAGCTGTTTTTT. Protein product: CASSLAFGELFF. The V call is TRBV11-2, the J call TRBJ2-2, with unresolved D. The CDR3 is made up of 12 amino acids. CDR1 and CDR2 (germline): SGHAT, FQNNGV. V was cut by 1 base and J by 7 bases, with 4 bases left in between.